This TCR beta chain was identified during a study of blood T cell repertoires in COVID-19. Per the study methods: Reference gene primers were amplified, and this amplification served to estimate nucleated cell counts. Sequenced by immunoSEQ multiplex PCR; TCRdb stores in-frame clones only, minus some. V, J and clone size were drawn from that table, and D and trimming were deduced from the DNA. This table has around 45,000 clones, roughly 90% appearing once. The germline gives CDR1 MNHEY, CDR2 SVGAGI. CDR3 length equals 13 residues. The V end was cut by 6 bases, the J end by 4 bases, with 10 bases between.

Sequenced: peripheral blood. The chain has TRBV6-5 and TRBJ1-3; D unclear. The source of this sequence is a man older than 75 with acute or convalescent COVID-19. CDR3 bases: TGTGCCAGCAGAGAGAGGGCGGGAAACACCATATATTTT. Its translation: CASRERAGNTIYF.